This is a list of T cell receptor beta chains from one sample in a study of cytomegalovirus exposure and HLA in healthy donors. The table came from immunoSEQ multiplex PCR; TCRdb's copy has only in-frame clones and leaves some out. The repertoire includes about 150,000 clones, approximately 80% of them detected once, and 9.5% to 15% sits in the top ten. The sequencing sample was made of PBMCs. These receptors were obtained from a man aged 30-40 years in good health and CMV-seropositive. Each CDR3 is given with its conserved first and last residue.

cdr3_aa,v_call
CASSPTSGGSEQFF,TRBV7-3
CASGGDRGAYEQYF,TRBV28
CASRPSGSTPNEQFF,TRBV6-1
CASSGQGGPQHF,TRBV19
CASSEEGGTGELFF,TRBV25-1
CASGLGSGSANTEAFF,TRBV12-5
CSSSLVARLSGANVLTF,TRBV7-9
CSADRRDRGGGYTF,TRBV29-1
CASSQAPGTSGRIAGELFF,TRBV4-1
CASSRQTGVGEQYF,TRBV7-9
CASSETSGPSTDTQYF,TRBV5-4
CASSLRQGPEAFF,TRBV7-2
CASSPQPGQGIIETQYF,TRBV5-5
CASSLAASGRTDTQYF,TRBV7-2
CASALGSDTGELFF,TRBV6-5
CASSKTGGTEAFF,TRBV5-6
CAGWQQGAEEKLFF,TRBV5-6
CASSIFGQGGDEKLFF,TRBV18
CASSITEGDTEAFF,TRBV19
CASSLPLPNTEAFF,TRBV6-6
CASSIGQKQAFF,TRBV28
CASSHPPRGTVAKNIQYF,TRBV4-1
CASSLDKETQYF,TRBV7-2
CASSLEGSETQYF,TRBV11-2
CASSEAPETEQFF,TRBV2
CASSLQNPAGELFF,TRBV5-6
CASSPRAGGSSSSYEQYF,TRBV7-9
CASSLGSGNQPQHF,TRBV28
CASSGATGGARSPLHF,TRBV9
CASSPDFRVSQPQHF,TRBV28
CASIQDRGDTEAFF,TRBV2
CASSERQVQAQYF,TRBV5-1
CASSEVVLQGVGYTF,TRBV2
CASSPGEAYNEQFF,TRBV5-4
CASSQAGDNSPLHF,TRBV4-1
CASSQELAGGGTGELFF,TRBV4-2
CASSPQGASYEKLFF,TRBV18
CASSVGTGIIPYEQYF,TRBV9
CASSLWLAARDEQFF,TRBV7-3
CASSESGNQPQHF,TRBV2
CASSLFLRTYEQYF,TRBV28
CASRPTSGSETQYF,TRBV5-1
CASSLYPGWATEAFF,TRBV5-4
CASSWGTGRLYEQYF,TRBV5-1
CASSPDRTDTQYF,TRBV5-1
CAWARTEAFF,TRBV30
CASRVAASTDTQYF,TRBV5-1
CASSSWTGQQETQYF,TRBV5-4
CASSLNPGLAQFF,TRBV14
CACSLEGQGAAQPQHF,TRBV28
CASRERSSYNSPLHF,TRBV2
CASSARTGQNTGELFF,TRBV7-6
CASSLVAGEVNEQFF,TRBV5-1
CASSLSRAQPQHF,TRBV28
CASSVSGTSGRETQYF,TRBV7-2
CASSVGQGVETQYF,TRBV9
CASSTVPVLSNQPQHF,TRBV28
CASSLVGQGFYNEQFF,TRBV7-9
CAWSVLNEAFF,TRBV30